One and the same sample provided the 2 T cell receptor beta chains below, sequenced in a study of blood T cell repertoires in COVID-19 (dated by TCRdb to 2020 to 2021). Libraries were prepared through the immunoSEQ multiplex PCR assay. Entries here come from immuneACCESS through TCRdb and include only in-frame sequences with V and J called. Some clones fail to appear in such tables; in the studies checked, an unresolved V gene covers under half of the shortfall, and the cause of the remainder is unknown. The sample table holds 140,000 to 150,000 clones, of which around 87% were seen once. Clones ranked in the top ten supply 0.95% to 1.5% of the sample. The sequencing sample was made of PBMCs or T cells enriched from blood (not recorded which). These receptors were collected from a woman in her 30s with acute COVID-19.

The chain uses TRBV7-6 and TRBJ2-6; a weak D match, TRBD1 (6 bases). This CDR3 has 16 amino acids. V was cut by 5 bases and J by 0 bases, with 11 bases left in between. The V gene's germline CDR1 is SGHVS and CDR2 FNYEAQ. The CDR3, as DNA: TGTGCCAGCAGCCCAACAGGGCACTCTGGGGCCAACGTCCTGACTTTC. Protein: CASSPTGHSGANVLTF.

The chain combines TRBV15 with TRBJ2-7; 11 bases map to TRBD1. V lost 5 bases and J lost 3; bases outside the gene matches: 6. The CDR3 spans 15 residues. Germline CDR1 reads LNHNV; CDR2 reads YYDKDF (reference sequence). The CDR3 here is CATSLGGQGGYEQYF. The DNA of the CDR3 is TGTGCCACCAGCTTAGGGGGACAGGGGGGCTACGAGCAGTACTTC.